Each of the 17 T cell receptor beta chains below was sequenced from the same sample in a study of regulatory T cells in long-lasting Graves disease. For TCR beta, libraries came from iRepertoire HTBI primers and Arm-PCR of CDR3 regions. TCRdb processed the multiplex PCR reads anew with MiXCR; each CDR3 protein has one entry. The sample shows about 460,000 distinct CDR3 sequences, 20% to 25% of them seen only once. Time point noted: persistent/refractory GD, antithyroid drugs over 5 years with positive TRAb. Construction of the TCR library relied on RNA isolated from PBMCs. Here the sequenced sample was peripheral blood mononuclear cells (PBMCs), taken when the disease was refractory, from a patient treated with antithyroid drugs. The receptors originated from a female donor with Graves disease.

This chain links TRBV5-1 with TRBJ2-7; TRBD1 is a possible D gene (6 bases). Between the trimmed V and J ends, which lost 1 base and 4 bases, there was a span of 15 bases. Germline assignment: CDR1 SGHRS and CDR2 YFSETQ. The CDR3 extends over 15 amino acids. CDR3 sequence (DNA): TGCGCCAGCAGCTTGACTGTGGGGGCATCATACGAGCAGTACTTC. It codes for CASSLTVGASYEQYF. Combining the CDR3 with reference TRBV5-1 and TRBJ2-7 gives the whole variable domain KAGVTQTPRYLIKTRGQQVTLSCSPISGHRSVSWYQQTPGQGLQFLFEYFSETQRNKGNFPGRFSGRQFSNSRSEMNVSTLELGDSALYLCASSLTVGASYEQYFGPGTRLTVT.

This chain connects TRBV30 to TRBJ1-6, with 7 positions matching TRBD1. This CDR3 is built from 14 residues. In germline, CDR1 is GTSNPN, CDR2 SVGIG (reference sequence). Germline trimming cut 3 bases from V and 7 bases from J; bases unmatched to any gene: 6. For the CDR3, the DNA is TGTGCCTGGAGCCCCCCGGGACAGAATTCACCCCTCCACTTT. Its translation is CAWSPPGQNSPLHF.

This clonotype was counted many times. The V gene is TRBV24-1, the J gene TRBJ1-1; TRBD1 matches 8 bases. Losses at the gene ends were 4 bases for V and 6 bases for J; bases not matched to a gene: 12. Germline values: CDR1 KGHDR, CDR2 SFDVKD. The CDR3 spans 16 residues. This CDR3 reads CATSETGTGTGAEAFF. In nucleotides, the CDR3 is TGTGCCACCAGTGAAACCGGGACAGGAACGGGCGCTGAAGCTTTCTTT.

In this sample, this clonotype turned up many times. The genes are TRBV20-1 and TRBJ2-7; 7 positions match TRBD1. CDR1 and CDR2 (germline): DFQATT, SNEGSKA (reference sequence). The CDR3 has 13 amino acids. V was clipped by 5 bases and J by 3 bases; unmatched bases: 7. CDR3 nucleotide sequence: TGCAGTGCTCCAAACAGGGGATTCTACGAGCAGTACTTC. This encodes CSAPNRGFYEQYF.

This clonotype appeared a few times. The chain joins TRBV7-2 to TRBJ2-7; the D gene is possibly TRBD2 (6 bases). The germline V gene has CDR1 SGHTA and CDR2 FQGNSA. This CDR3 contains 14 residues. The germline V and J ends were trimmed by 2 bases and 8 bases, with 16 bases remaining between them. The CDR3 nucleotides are TGTGCCAGCAGCTTAAGTGCCGGGGGAGAGAAGCAGTACTTC. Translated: CASSLSAGGEKQYF.

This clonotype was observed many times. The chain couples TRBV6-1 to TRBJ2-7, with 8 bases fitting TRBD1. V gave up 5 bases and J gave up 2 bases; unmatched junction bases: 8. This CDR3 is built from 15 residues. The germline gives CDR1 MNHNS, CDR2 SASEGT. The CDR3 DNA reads TGTGCCAGCAGTCTCGGGACAGGCGCTACCTACGAGCAGTACTTC. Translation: CASSLGTGATYEQYF.

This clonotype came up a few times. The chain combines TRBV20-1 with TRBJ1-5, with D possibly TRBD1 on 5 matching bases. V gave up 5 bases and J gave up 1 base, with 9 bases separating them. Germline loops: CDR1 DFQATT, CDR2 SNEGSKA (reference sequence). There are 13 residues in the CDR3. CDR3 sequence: CSAGKGSNQPQHF. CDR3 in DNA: TGCAGTGCTGGAAAGGGGAGCAATCAGCCCCAGCATTTT.

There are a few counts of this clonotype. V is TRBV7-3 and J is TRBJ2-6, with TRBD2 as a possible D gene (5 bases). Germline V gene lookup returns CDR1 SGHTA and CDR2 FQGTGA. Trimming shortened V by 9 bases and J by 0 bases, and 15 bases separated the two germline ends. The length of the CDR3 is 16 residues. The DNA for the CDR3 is TGTGCCAGGGGCGGGCGTGTCTTCTCTGGGGCCAACGTCCTGACTTTC. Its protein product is CARGGRVFSGANVLTF.

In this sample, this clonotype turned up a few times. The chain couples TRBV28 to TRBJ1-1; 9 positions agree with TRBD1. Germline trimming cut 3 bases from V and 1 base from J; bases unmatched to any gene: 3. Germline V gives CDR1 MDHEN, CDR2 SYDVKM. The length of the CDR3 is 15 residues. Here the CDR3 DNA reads TGTGCCAGCAGTTTGGACAGGGGACCGAACACTGAAGCTTTCTTT. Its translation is CASSLDRGPNTEAFF.

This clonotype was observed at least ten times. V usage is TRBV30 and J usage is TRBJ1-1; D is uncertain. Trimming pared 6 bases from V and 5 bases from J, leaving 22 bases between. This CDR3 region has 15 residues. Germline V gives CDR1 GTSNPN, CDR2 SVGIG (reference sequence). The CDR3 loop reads CACVESARWLTEAFF. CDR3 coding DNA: TGTGCCTGTGTGGAATCGGCCCGATGGTTGACTGAAGCTTTCTTT.

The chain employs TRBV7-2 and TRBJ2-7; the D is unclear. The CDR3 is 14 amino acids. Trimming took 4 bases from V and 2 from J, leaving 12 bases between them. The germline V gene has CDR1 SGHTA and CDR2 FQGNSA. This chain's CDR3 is CASSSVDGPYEQYF. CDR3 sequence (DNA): TGTGCCAGCAGCTCGGTAGACGGGCCCTACGAGCAGTACTTC.

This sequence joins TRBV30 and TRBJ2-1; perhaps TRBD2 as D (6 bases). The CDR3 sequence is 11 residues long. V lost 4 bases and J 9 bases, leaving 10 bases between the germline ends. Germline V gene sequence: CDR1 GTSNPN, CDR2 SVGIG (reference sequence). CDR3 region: CAWMKGGEQFF. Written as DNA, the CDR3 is TGTGCCTGGATGAAGGGAGGTGAGCAGTTCTTC.

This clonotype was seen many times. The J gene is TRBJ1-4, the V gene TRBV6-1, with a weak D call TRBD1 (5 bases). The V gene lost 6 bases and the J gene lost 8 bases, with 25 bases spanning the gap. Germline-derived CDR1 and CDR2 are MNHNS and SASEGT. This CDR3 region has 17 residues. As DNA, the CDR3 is TGTGCCAGCAGACCCTCTAGCCAGGGACCGAGGGGCGAAAAACTGTTTTTT. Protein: CASRPSSQGPRGEKLFF.

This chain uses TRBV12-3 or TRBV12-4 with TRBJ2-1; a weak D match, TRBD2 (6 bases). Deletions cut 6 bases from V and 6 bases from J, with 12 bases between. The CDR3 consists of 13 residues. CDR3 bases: TGTGCCAGCAGAGCCGGGACTTTCAATGAGCAGTTCTTC. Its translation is CASRAGTFNEQFF.

For the CDR3, the DNA is TGTGCCAGCAGCGTAGCCTCGTTCGCGGCGGCGGATTGGTCCAACTATGGCTACACCTTC. This translates into CASSVASFAAADWSNYGYTF. The gene calls are TRBV9 and TRBJ1-2; D is unresolved. V lost 0 bases, J lost 2 bases, and 26 bases lay in between. Germline CDR1 and CDR2: SGDLS and YYNGEE. This CDR3 spans 20 amino acids.

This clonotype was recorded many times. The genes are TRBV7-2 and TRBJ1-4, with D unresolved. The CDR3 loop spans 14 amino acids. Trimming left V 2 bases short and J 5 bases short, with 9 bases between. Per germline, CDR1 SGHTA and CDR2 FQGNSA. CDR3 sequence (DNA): TGTGCCAGCAGCTTATACAGCCAGAATGAAAAACTGTTTTTT. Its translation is CASSLYSQNEKLFF. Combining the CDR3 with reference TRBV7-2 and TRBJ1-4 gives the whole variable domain GAGVSQSPSNKVTEKGKDVELRCDPISGHTALYWYRQSLGQGLEFLIYFQGNSAPDKSGLPSDRFSAERTGGSVSTLTIQRTQQEDSAVYLCASSLYSQNEKLFFGSGTQLSVL.

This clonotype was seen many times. CDR3 nucleotides: TGTGCCAGCAGCCGCGACGGGGGTAGCGAGCAGTACTTC. Translating gives CASSRDGGSEQYF. The rearrangement links TRBV7-2 to TRBJ2-7, with D possibly TRBD2 on 6 matching bases. V was shortened by 5 bases and J by 6 bases, with 14 bases between the two germline ends. This CDR3 is 13 amino acids long. CDR1 is SGHTA and CDR2 is FQGNSA in the germline V gene. Variable domain in full (rest from reference TRBV7-2 and TRBJ2-7): GAGVSQSPSNKVTEKGKDVELRCDPISGHTALYWYRQSLGQGLEFLIYFQGNSAPDKSGLPSDRFSAERTGGSVSTLTIQRTQQEDSAVYLCASSRDGGSEQYFGPGTRLTVT.